This entry lists 15 T cell receptor beta chains sequenced from one sample in a study of T cell repertoires in cytomegalovirus infection. TCRdb re-analysed the reads in MiXCR, keeping a single row per CDR3 protein. This table has approximately 170,000 distinct CDR3 sequences, 15% to 20% appearing once. The sequencing sample was made of CD8+ T cells from PBMCs. These receptors were collected from a human donor in good health (CMV status not recorded). Some clones in this sample may be carry-over from other donors' samples.

A few counts support this clonotype. The chain employs TRBV12-3 or TRBV12-4 and TRBJ2-4; 10 nucleotides align to TRBD2. Unmatched junction bases numbered 16, after V lost 3 bases and J lost 8 bases. This CDR3 comprises 18 residues. Here the CDR3 DNA reads TGTGCCAGCAGTTTTCAAGTTTCGGAGCGGGAGGGCCGTGACATTCAGTACTTC. It codes for CASSFQVSEREGRDIQYF.

The rearrangement joins TRBV12-3 or TRBV12-4 to TRBJ2-5; D not certain. The ends were cut back, 1 base at V and 4 bases at J, with 7 bases in the middle. The CDR3 extends over 13 amino acids. CDR3 protein: CASSLGGSETQYF. The DNA for the CDR3 is TGTGCCAGCAGTTTAGGGGGTTCAGAGACCCAGTACTTC.

The chain joins TRBV5-1 to TRBJ1-3; D not certain. The germline V and J ends were trimmed by 5 bases and 3 bases, with 9 bases remaining between them. Germline CDR1 reads SGHRS; CDR2 reads YFSETQ. This CDR3 has 13 residues. CDR3: CASRAGIGNTIYF. The DNA of the CDR3 is TGCGCCAGCAGAGCCGGCATTGGAAACACCATATATTTT. The variable domain in full, completed from reference TRBV5-1 and TRBJ1-3, reads KAGVTQTPRYLIKTRGQQVTLSCSPISGHRSVSWYQQTPGQGLQFLFEYFSETQRNKGNFPGRFSGRQFSNSRSEMNVSTLELGDSALYLCASRAGIGNTIYFGEGSWLTVV.

This chain connects TRBV4-2 to TRBJ2-1; perhaps TRBD2 as D (6 bases). V shed 0 bases and J shed 15 bases, with 15 bases lying between them. This CDR3 spans 13 amino acids. CDR1 and CDR2 from the germline V gene are LGHNA and YNFKEQ. CDR3 coding DNA: TGTGCCAGCAGCCAAGAAGGAGGGCGAGCCTTGTTCTTC. It specifies CASSQEGGRALFF.

This sequence joins TRBV12-3 or TRBV12-4 and TRBJ2-3; the match to TRBD2 covers 9 bases. This CDR3 contains 15 residues. The trim removed 2 bases at V and 5 bases at J, leaving 5 bases unmatched. The CDR3 region has the DNA TGTGCCAGCAGTTTATTGGGACTAGCAGTAGATACGCAGTATTTT. Amino acids: CASSLLGLAVDTQYF.

This rearrangement joins TRBV5-6 to TRBJ2-7, with a possible D match to TRBD2 (7 bases). Trimming removed 3 bases from V and 6 bases from J, with 13 bases in between. The CDR3 extends over 13 amino acids. Germline CDR1 is SGHDT and CDR2 is YYEEEE. Written as DNA, the CDR3 is TGTGCCAGCAGCTGGGGGAGGGGGGCCGAGCAGTACTTC. Its translation is CASSWGRGAEQYF. Full variable domain (missing parts from reference TRBV5-6 and TRBJ2-7): DAGVTQSPTHLIKTRGQQVTLRCSPKSGHDTVSWYQQALGQGPQFIFQYYEEEERQRGNFPDRFSGHQFPNYSSELNVNALLLGDSALYLCASSWGRGAEQYFGPGTRLTVT.

The V gene is TRBV15, the J gene TRBJ2-1, with TRBD1 identical over 10 bases. The CDR3 consists of 15 residues. Germline V gene data show CDR1 as LNHNV and CDR2 as YYDKDF (reference sequence). With V trimmed by 5 bases and J by 4 bases, 5 bases remained unmatched. CDR3 nucleotide sequence: TGTGCCACCAGCCGGGACAGGGGAGGGTACAATGAGCAGTTCTTC. Its protein is CATSRDRGGYNEQFF.

The chain joins TRBV12-3 or TRBV12-4 to TRBJ1-1; 8 nucleotides match TRBD1. The V segment lost 5 bases and the J segment 4 bases; nucleotides outside the gene matches: 6. The CDR3 sequence is 14 residues long. As DNA, the CDR3 is TGTGCCAGCAGTAGAACAGGGGGAGGCACTGAAGCTTTCTTT. Amino acids: CASSRTGGGTEAFF.

This sequence joins TRBV6-2 or TRBV6-3 and TRBJ2-7; 9 bases match TRBD1. The germline V gene encodes CDR1 MNHEY and CDR2 SVGEGT. The CDR3 is made up of 14 amino acids. V dropped 6 bases and J dropped 4; count of bases not matched to a gene: 7. CDR3: CASSPAGTGYEQYF. The CDR3 DNA reads TGTGCCAGCAGCCCCGCCGGGACAGGGTACGAGCAGTACTTC.

The chain recombines TRBV6-1 with TRBJ1-4, with 7 nucleotides matching TRBD1. Germline V gives CDR1 MNHNS, CDR2 SASEGT. V dropped 7 bases and J dropped 0; count of bases not matched to a gene: 14. The CDR3 is made up of 18 amino acids. CDR3 sequence: CASNTPRGGAPTNEKLFF. The CDR3 DNA reads TGTGCCAGCAATACACCCAGGGGGGGTGCTCCAACTAATGAAAAACTGTTTTTT.

The V and J genes are TRBV7-9 and TRBJ2-7, with TRBD1 matching 8 bases. The CDR3 has 14 residues. The germline CDR1 and CDR2 sequences are SEHNR and FQNEAQ (reference sequence). V gave up 2 bases and J gave up 7 bases; unmatched junction bases: 7. This CDR3 is CASSLTQGATEQYF. As DNA, the CDR3 is TGTGCCAGCAGCTTAACCCAGGGGGCGACTGAGCAGTACTTC.

The J gene is TRBJ2-7, the V gene TRBV20-1; D not certain. From germline, CDR1 is DFQATT and CDR2 SNEGSKA (reference sequence). Trimming pared 2 bases from V and 0 bases from J, leaving 8 bases between. The CDR3 extends over 13 amino acids. The CDR3 nucleotides read TGCAGTGCTAGACTTGGGCACTCCTACGAGCAGTACTTC. This gives the protein CSARLGHSYEQYF.

This clonotype was picked up a small number of times. This chain links TRBV5-1 with TRBJ2-1, with TRBD1 matching 8 bases. The V gene's germline CDR1 is SGHRS and CDR2 YFSETQ. Trimming cost V 5 bases and J 8 bases; bases outside gene matches: 3. The CDR3 contains 12 residues. The CDR3 loop is CASRTGAHEQFF. The CDR3 DNA reads TGCGCCAGCAGGACAGGGGCCCATGAGCAGTTCTTC.

The chain combines TRBV7-3 with TRBJ2-2; 9 nucleotides align to TRBD2. The V gene's germline CDR1 is SGHTA and CDR2 FQGTGA. The CDR3 is 16 amino acids. V shed 5 bases, J shed 1 base, and the junction held 5 bases outside the gene matches. CDR3 nucleotides: TGTGCCAGCAGCCGACCACTAGCGGGGAACACCGGGGAGCTGTTTTTT. It yields the protein CASSRPLAGNTGELFF.

The chain joins TRBV29-1 to TRBJ2-5; TRBD1 agrees at 9 bases. Germline V gene data show CDR1 as SQVTM and CDR2 as ANQGSEA. This CDR3 is built from 16 residues. With V trimmed by 0 bases and J by 4 bases, 9 bases remained unmatched. CDR3 residues: CSVEDPRDRARETQYF. The CDR3 coding sequence is TGCAGCGTTGAAGATCCCCGGGACAGGGCACGAGAGACCCAGTACTTC. The variable domain in full, with the rest retrieved from reference TRBV29-1 and TRBJ2-5, is SAVISQKPSRDICQRGTSLTIQCQVDSQVTMMFWYRQQPGQSLTLIATANQGSEATYESGFVIDKFPISRPNLTFSTLTVSNMSPEDSSIYLCSVEDPRDRARETQYFGPGTRLLVL.